The 25 T cell receptor beta chains reported below all come from one sample, sequenced in a study of shared clonotypes between healthy human individuals (dated by TCRdb to 2019 to 2021). The library was made by the immunoSEQ multiplex PCR assay. TCRdb obtained this table from immuneACCESS and retained in-frame rearrangements with V and J assigned. These tables miss some clones; where compared with another copy, unresolved V genes account for less than half of the shortfall, and the remainder is unexplained. The sample table lists some 1,400,000 clones, approximately 96% of them with a count of one. The top ten hold 1% to 1.5% of the sample. Source material: naive CD4+ T cells sorted from blood. The label giving this sample's cell subset or site can be read as: CD45RA+ positively selected. The receptors here all came from a man under 40 in good health.

J is TRBJ2-6 and V is TRBV6-1; D may be TRBD1 (6 bases). The CDR3 is 15 residues long. Trimming cost V 5 bases and J 2 bases, with 10 bases left between them. Germline V gene lookup returns CDR1 MNHNS and CDR2 SASEGT. CDR3 coding DNA: TGTGCCAGCAGTAGTCAGGGGACTGGGGCCAACGTCCTGACTTTC. It specifies CASSSQGTGANVLTF.

J is TRBJ2-5 and V is TRBV18; 11 bases are a match to TRBD2. The CDR3 spans 20 residues. J gave up 1 base and V 2 bases, and 15 bases lay outside the gene matches. Looked up from germline, CDR1 is KGHSH and CDR2 is LQKENI. The CDR3 region is CASSPMPLTGTSGVQETQYF. As DNA, the CDR3 is TGTGCCAGCTCACCAATGCCGCTAACCGGGACTAGCGGAGTCCAAGAGACCCAGTACTTC.

This chain uses TRBV6-6 with TRBJ2-2, with 14 nucleotides matching TRBD2. Germline V gene data show CDR1 as MNHNY and CDR2 as SVGAGI (reference sequence). The CDR3 has 16 amino acids. V lost 2 bases to trimming and J lost 9 bases; unmatched junction nucleotides: 5. Here the CDR3 reads CASSYPGLAGARELFF. The DNA for the CDR3 is TGTGCCAGCAGTTACCCGGGACTAGCGGGAGCACGGGAGCTGTTTTTT.

This rearrangement joins TRBV18 to TRBJ2-2; no firm D call. The V end lost 4 bases, the J end lost 0 bases, and 21 bases lay between the germline ends. This CDR3 has 19 residues. Germline lookup yields CDR1 KGHSH and CDR2 LQKENI. Here the CDR3 reads CASSLKSLVIPSNTGELFF. CDR3 coding DNA: TGTGCCAGCTCACTGAAGTCCTTGGTCATTCCTTCGAACACCGGGGAGCTGTTTTTT.

The chain is built from TRBV6-5 and TRBJ2-7; D is undetermined. V dropped 2 bases and J dropped 0 bases, with 14 bases sitting between them. The CDR3 extends over 16 amino acids. The V gene's germline CDR1 is MNHEY and CDR2 SVGAGI. CDR3: CASSYRPKRSSYEQYF. CDR3 DNA sequence: TGTGCCAGCAGTTACAGACCGAAGCGCAGCTCCTACGAGCAGTACTTC.

The chain recombines TRBV2 with TRBJ2-7, with D perhaps TRBD1 (6 bases). Trimming stripped 7 bases from V and 3 bases from J, with 13 bases between. The CDR3 covers 13 residues. Germline V gene sequence: CDR1 SNHLY, CDR2 FYNNEI. CDR3 amino acids: CASTDRTHYEQYF. CDR3 sequence (DNA): TGTGCCAGCACCGACAGGACTCACTACGAGCAGTACTTC.

V gene TRBV7-2 combines with J gene TRBJ1-3; D gene uncertain. V lost 2 bases and J lost 4, with 6 bases in between. The CDR3 is 13 amino acids. CDR1 is SGHTA and CDR2 is FQGNSA in the germline V gene. The CDR3, as DNA: TGTGCCAGCAGCTTAATCGGAGGAAACACCATATATTTT. Protein sequence: CASSLIGGNTIYF. Looking up the rest from reference TRBV7-2 and TRBJ1-3 gives the full variable domain: GAGVSQSPSNKVTEKGKDVELRCDPISGHTALYWYRQSLGQGLEFLIYFQGNSAPDKSGLPSDRFSAERTGGSVSTLTIQRTQQEDSAVYLCASSLIGGNTIYFGEGSWLTVV.

The chain carries TRBV10-2 and TRBJ1-2, with 9 bases fitting TRBD1. Per germline, CDR1 WSHSY and CDR2 SAAADI. With V trimmed by 8 bases and J by 3 bases, 7 bases remained unmatched. The CDR3 contains 14 residues. The CDR3 bases are TGCGCCAGCCGGGACAGGGATAAGCACTATGGCTACACCTTC. It is translated as CASRDRDKHYGYTF.

V usage is TRBV6-5 and J usage is TRBJ2-7, with 8 bases fitting TRBD1. J was trimmed by 5 bases and V by 6 bases; bases with no gene match: 3. CDR1 and CDR2 from the germline V gene are MNHEY and SVGAGI. The CDR3 extends over 12 amino acids. As DNA, the CDR3 is TGTGCCAGCAGGGCAGGGGGCGACGAGCAGTACTTC. This codes for CASRAGGDEQYF.

The CDR3 reads CASSPTPGSGRSSYEQYF. DNA of the CDR3: TGTGCCAGCTCACCAACACCAGGCTCGGGACGAAGCTCCTACGAGCAGTACTTC. The gene calls are TRBV18 and TRBJ2-7; perhaps D is TRBD1 or TRBD2 (5 bases each). The CDR3 is 18 residues long. The germline gives CDR1 KGHSH, CDR2 LQKENI. Trimming stripped 2 bases from V and 0 bases from J, with 20 bases between. The full variable domain, its missing parts supplied by reference TRBV18 and TRBJ2-7, is NAGVMQNPRHLVRRRGQEARLRCSPMKGHSHVYWYRQLPEEGLKFMVYLQKENIIDESGMPKERFSAEFPKEGPSILRIQQVVRGDSAAYFCASSPTPGSGRSSYEQYFGPGTRLTVT.

The chain recombines TRBV7-3 with TRBJ2-1; either TRBD1 or TRBD2 may fit D (5 bases each). The germline CDR1 and CDR2 sequences are SGHTA and FQGTGA. CDR3 size: 16 residues. V lost 5 bases and J 4 bases, leaving 18 bases between the germline ends. The CDR3 reads CASSRDRLNGYNEQFF. Written as DNA, the CDR3 is TGTGCCAGCAGCCGGGACCGGCTCAACGGGTACAATGAGCAGTTCTTC.

The V gene is TRBV4-1, the J gene TRBJ2-1; the match to TRBD2 covers 9 bases. This CDR3 comprises 16 residues. J gave up 4 bases and V 3 bases, and 7 bases lay outside the gene matches. Germline V CDR1 and CDR2: MGHRA, YSYEKL. The CDR3 DNA is TGCGCCAGCAGCCAGGGTAGCGGGAGCCGTTACAATGAGCAGTTCTTC. It encodes CASSQGSGSRYNEQFF.

V gene TRBV10-3 combines with J gene TRBJ2-1, with D uncertain. Germline CDR1 is ENHRY and CDR2 is SYGVKD. The germline V and J ends were trimmed by 7 bases and 0 bases, with 10 bases remaining between them. The CDR3 runs to 14 residues. The CDR3 here is CAIKFGDSYNEQFF. The CDR3 bases are TGTGCCATCAAGTTTGGGGACTCCTACAATGAGCAGTTCTTC.

The CDR3 sequence: CASSSRPGLKGYEQYF. CDR3 in DNA: TGTGCCAGCAGCTCCCGCCCGGGCCTCAAGGGGTACGAGCAGTACTTC. V and J are TRBV7-8 and TRBJ2-7; a weak D match, TRBD1 (5 bases). CDR3 length equals 16 residues. Germline lookup yields CDR1 SGHVS and CDR2 FQNEAQ. With 4 bases removed from V and 4 bases from J, the gap between germline ends came to 20 bases.

This sequence joins TRBV10-1 and TRBJ1-1; maybe TRBD1 (5 bases). This CDR3 is built from 15 residues. From germline, CDR1 is WNHNN and CDR2 SYGVQD (reference sequence). Trimming removed 0 bases from V and 2 bases from J, with 10 bases in between. The DNA of the CDR3 is TGCGCCAGCAGTGAGTCCCAAGGGGCTAACACTGAAGCTTTCTTT. Protein sequence: CASSESQGANTEAFF.

The chain uses TRBV30 and TRBJ1-5; a possible D gene is TRBD1 (5 bases). Germline-derived CDR1 and CDR2 are GTSNPN and SVGIG (reference sequence). The ends were cut back, 0 bases at V and 11 bases at J, with 11 bases in the middle. The CDR3 loop spans 12 amino acids. The CDR3 coding sequence is TGTGCCTGGAGTGTAGGGGCACGGACCCAGCATTTT. It codes for CAWSVGARTQHF.

The chain is built from TRBV5-1 and TRBJ2-7; the D gene is possibly TRBD1 (5 bases). The CDR3 totals 15 residues. Trimming removed 4 bases from V and 1 base from J, with 15 bases in between. The V gene's germline CDR1 is SGHRS and CDR2 YFSETQ. CDR3 nucleotides: TGCGCCAGCAGCCTATCACCGGCAGGGTCCTACGAGCAGTACTTC. Residues: CASSLSPAGSYEQYF. The full variable domain, rest sourced from reference TRBV5-1 and TRBJ2-7, is KAGVTQTPRYLIKTRGQQVTLSCSPISGHRSVSWYQQTPGQGLQFLFEYFSETQRNKGNFPGRFSGRQFSNSRSEMNVSTLELGDSALYLCASSLSPAGSYEQYFGPGTRLTVT.

The V and J genes are TRBV10-3 and TRBJ2-1; a possible D gene is TRBD1 (6 bases). Germline assignment: CDR1 ENHRY and CDR2 SYGVKD. Trimming shortened V by 3 bases and J by 5 bases, and 14 bases separated the two germline ends. The CDR3 is 15 residues long. CDR3 residues: CAISDRGRGNNEQFF. The DNA of the CDR3 is TGTGCCATCAGTGATAGGGGGAGAGGGAACAATGAGCAGTTCTTC.

This chain joins TRBV11-2 and TRBJ1-1; D gene uncertain. The germline gives CDR1 SGHAT, CDR2 FQNNGV. The V end lost 5 bases, the J end lost 3 bases, and 10 bases lay between the germline ends. CDR3 length: 13 residues. CDR3 protein: CASSLTQYTEAFF. The CDR3 nucleotides read TGTGCCAGCAGCCTGACACAGTACACTGAAGCTTTCTTT.

The chain has TRBV4-2 and TRBJ2-7; 7 bases match TRBD2. Germline CDR1 is LGHNA and CDR2 is YNFKEQ. This CDR3 comprises 14 residues. V shed 1 base, J shed 0 bases, and the junction held 0 bases outside the gene matches. CDR3 sequence: CASSQGDYSYEQYF. CDR3 DNA: TGTGCCAGCAGCCAAGGGGACTACTCCTACGAGCAGTACTTC.

This chain uses TRBV5-1 with TRBJ2-3; 7 bases fit TRBD1. Germline V gene lookup returns CDR1 SGHRS and CDR2 YFSETQ. The V segment lost 3 bases and the J segment 3 bases; nucleotides outside the gene matches: 4. This CDR3 comprises 14 residues. CDR3 DNA: TGCGCCAGCAGCTCCAGGACAGGTACAGATACGCAGTATTTT. Translating gives CASSSRTGTDTQYF. Based on the CDR3 plus reference TRBV5-1 and TRBJ2-3, the full variable domain is KAGVTQTPRYLIKTRGQQVTLSCSPISGHRSVSWYQQTPGQGLQFLFEYFSETQRNKGNFPGRFSGRQFSNSRSEMNVSTLELGDSALYLCASSSRTGTDTQYFGPGTRLTVL.

A note on this clone: Other nucleotide sequences in the sample specify the same CDR3. The J gene is TRBJ2-7, the V gene TRBV19, with 10 bases lining up with TRBD2. The length of the CDR3 is 15 residues. The ends lost 5 bases at V and 2 bases at J; junction bases unmatched: 6. Germline V lookup: CDR1 LNHDA, CDR2 SQIVND (reference sequence). The CDR3 sequence is CASSSRTSGTYEQYF. The CDR3 bases are TGTGCCAGTAGTTCAAGGACTAGCGGAACCTACGAGCAGTACTTC.

Only one count was recorded for this clone. The DNA of the CDR3 is TGTGCCAGCAGTCCCGGTTATCGTTTTTGGGAATCCAAAAACATTCAGTACTTC. Its translation is CASSPGYRFWESKNIQYF. This chain joins TRBV25-1 and TRBJ2-4, with D uncertain. V was shortened by 5 bases and J by 2 bases, with 22 bases between the two germline ends. Germline V lookup: CDR1 MGHDK, CDR2 SYGVNS. This CDR3 is built from 18 residues.

This chain connects TRBV28 to TRBJ1-2, with D perhaps TRBD1 (5 bases). Per germline, CDR1 MDHEN and CDR2 SYDVKM. With 5 bases removed from V and 7 bases from J, the gap between germline ends came to 8 bases. The CDR3 sequence is 11 residues long. CDR3 DNA sequence: TGTGCCAGCAGTGGAGGGGCTGGCTACACCTTC. It is translated as CASSGGAGYTF.

V usage is TRBV4-3 and J usage is TRBJ2-7; D unresolved. Germline V gives CDR1 LGHNA, CDR2 YSLEER. CDR3 length: 13 amino acids. Trimming shortened V by 2 bases and J by 2 bases, and 7 bases separated the two germline ends. The DNA of the CDR3 is TGCGCCAGCAGCCAACGACCTGCCTACGAGCAGTACTTC. It specifies CASSQRPAYEQYF.